Listed here are 8 T cell receptor beta chains from one sample, sequenced in a study of T cell repertoires in cytomegalovirus infection. TCRdb processed the reads anew with MiXCR; each CDR3 protein has one entry. The sample contains roughly 320,000 distinct CDR3 sequences, roughly a tenth of which appear only once. Specimen: PBMCs. These receptors all stem from a human donor in good health (CMV status not recorded). Some clones in this sample may be carry-over from other donors' samples.

This clonotype was picked up many times. The genes are TRBV20-1 and TRBJ1-1; D unresolved. V lost 6 bases to trimming and J lost 3 bases, with 8 bases between them. Germline V gene sequence: CDR1 DFQATT, CDR2 SNEGSKA (reference sequence). The CDR3 is 11 amino acids. This CDR3 is CSALRDTEAFF. In nucleotides, the CDR3 is TGCAGTGCCCTTCGGGACACTGAAGCTTTCTTT.

The chain employs TRBV20-1 and TRBJ2-2; 10 bases line up with TRBD2. Trimming at V came to 1 base and at J to 5 bases, leaving 10 bases not matched to a gene. The CDR3 totals 17 residues. Germline V gene sequence: CDR1 DFQATT, CDR2 SNEGSKA (reference sequence). DNA for the CDR3: TGCAGTGCTAGAGGACCTAGCGGGGGCACTGGTACCGGGGAGCTGTTTTTT. Amino acid sequence: CSARGPSGGTGTGELFF.

V gene TRBV6-5 combines with J gene TRBJ2-6, with 7 bases matching TRBD2. V lost 11 bases, J lost 3 bases, and 13 bases stayed unmatched. The CDR3 has 16 amino acids. Germline-derived CDR1 and CDR2 are MNHEY and SVGAGI. Here the CDR3 reads CAVRRAGRGGANVLTF. The CDR3 nucleotides are TGTGCCGTCCGGCGCGCAGGGAGGGGTGGGGCCAACGTCCTGACTTTC.

At least ten counts were recorded for this clonotype. J is TRBJ2-3 and V is TRBV7-3; D is uncertain. The V and J ends lost 4 bases and 5 bases respectively, with 16 bases between them. This CDR3 has 15 residues. Germline V gene lookup returns CDR1 SGHTA and CDR2 FQGTGA. Here the CDR3 DNA reads TGTGCCAGCAGCTACGGTGGTGGGATGGGAGATACGCAGTATTTT. This codes for CASSYGGGMGDTQYF.

As to this clonotype: The junction and the germline gene differ at one end; a read error may be behind it. The chain recombines TRBV7-7 with TRBJ2-5; tentatively, D is TRBD2 (5 bases). Germline loops: CDR1 SSHAT, CDR2 FNYEAQ (reference sequence). CDR3 length: 12 amino acids. The CDR3 bases are TGTGCTAGCAGCGCTCGGGGAGAGACCCAGTACTTC. It encodes CASSARGETQYF.

This clonotype came up many times. The rearrangement joins TRBV7-2 to TRBJ2-5, with D perhaps TRBD1 or TRBD2 (5 bases each). The CDR3 covers 15 residues. Germline assignment: CDR1 SGHTA and CDR2 FQGNSA. V dropped 4 bases and J dropped 1 base, with 13 bases sitting between them. CDR3 sequence: CASSYTGTAQETQYF. CDR3 sequence (DNA): TGTGCCAGCAGCTATACCGGGACGGCCCAAGAGACCCAGTACTTC.

This clonotype came up many times. The V call is TRBV11-2, the J call TRBJ2-1; tentative D call: TRBD2 (7 bases). Trimming cost V 1 base and J 6 bases, with 16 bases left between them. Looked up from germline, CDR1 is SGHAT and CDR2 is FQNNGV. The CDR3 is 16 residues long. This CDR3 is CASSLGAAGTPNEQFF. The CDR3 DNA follows: TGTGCCAGCAGCTTAGGAGCAGCGGGGACACCCAATGAGCAGTTCTTC.

The sample holds many counts of this clonotype. The gene calls are TRBV7-2 and TRBJ2-7; 9 nucleotides agree with TRBD1. The germline gives CDR1 SGHTA, CDR2 FQGNSA. The CDR3 sequence is 15 residues long. The V and J ends lost 6 bases and 5 bases, in that order; junction bases with no gene match: 11. CDR3 amino acids: CASSLRGTGTHEQYF. CDR3 DNA sequence: TGTGCCAGCAGTCTAAGAGGGACAGGGACTCACGAGCAGTACTTC. Together with reference TRBV7-2 and TRBJ2-7, the CDR3 gives the full variable domain: GAGVSQSPSNKVTEKGKDVELRCDPISGHTALYWYRQSLGQGLEFLIYFQGNSAPDKSGLPSDRFSAERTGGSVSTLTIQRTQQEDSAVYLCASSLRGTGTHEQYFGPGTRLTVT.